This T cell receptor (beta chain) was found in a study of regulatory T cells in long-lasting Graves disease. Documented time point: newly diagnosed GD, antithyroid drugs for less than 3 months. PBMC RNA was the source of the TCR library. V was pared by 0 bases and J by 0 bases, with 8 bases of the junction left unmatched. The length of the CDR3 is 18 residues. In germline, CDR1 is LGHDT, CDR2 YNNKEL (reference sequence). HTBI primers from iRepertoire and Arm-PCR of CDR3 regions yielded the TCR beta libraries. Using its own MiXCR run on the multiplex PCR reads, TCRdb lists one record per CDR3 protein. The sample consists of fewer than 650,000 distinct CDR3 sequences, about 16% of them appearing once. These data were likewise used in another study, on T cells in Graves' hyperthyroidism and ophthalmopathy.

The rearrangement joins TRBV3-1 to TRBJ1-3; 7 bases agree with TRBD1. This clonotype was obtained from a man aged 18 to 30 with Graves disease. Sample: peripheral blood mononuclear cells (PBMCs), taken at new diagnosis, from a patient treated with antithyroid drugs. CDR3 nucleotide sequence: TGTGCCAGCAGCCAAGATCTTTTTAGGGACAGCTCTGGAAACACCATATATTTT. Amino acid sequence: CASSQDLFRDSSGNTIYF.